What follows describes a single T cell receptor beta chain. The sample is drawn from a study of cytomegalovirus exposure and HLA in healthy donors. PCR amplification relied on 60 Vbeta primers (plus 13 Jbeta primers). TCRdb's table, derived via immunoSEQ multiplex PCR, lists solely in-frame clones and lacks some. Its table records around 150,000 clones. Deletions cut 0 bases from V and 3 bases from J, with 9 bases between. The CDR3 spans 15 residues. Germline lookup yields CDR1 SGHRS and CDR2 YFSETQ. The TCR originated in a man under 40 in good health and CMV-seronegative. The chain joins TRBV5-1 to TRBJ2-2, with unresolved D. Sample: PBMCs. The CDR3: CASSLGASHTGELFF. CDR3 in DNA: TGCGCCAGCAGCTTGGGGGCCAGCCACACCGGGGAGCTGTTTTTT.